This entry lists 10 T cell receptor beta chains sequenced from one sample in a study of OX40 agonist ivuxolimab in advanced cancers. Sequencing was performed with immunoSEQ multiplex PCR; in TCRdb, only in-frame clones are kept and a portion is missing. The data show about 68,000 clones, approximately 90% seen once. The sequencing here drew on CD4+ or CD8+ T cells sorted from blood, taken in a trial of the OX40 agonist ivuxolimab. Receptor source: an adult with an advanced solid tumor such as melanoma, head and neck, liver or kidney cancer.

This CDR3 is CASSIQGYEQYF. For the CDR3, the DNA is TGCGCCAGCAGCATACAGGGCTACGAGCAGTACTTC. The chain recombines TRBV5-1 with TRBJ2-7; TRBD1 is a possible D gene (6 bases). Germline assignment: CDR1 SGHRS and CDR2 YFSETQ. This CDR3 region has 12 residues. Trimming took off 4 bases at V and 3 bases at J, with 8 bases between the two ends.

This clone appeared once. V usage is TRBV10-2 and J usage is TRBJ1-3; D is undetermined. Between the trimmed V and J ends, which lost 2 bases and 0 bases, there was a span of 11 bases. The germline V gene encodes CDR1 WSHSY and CDR2 SAAADI. The CDR3 is 16 residues long. Here the CDR3 reads CASSEDAPGSGNTIYF. The CDR3 DNA follows: TGCGCCAGCAGTGAGGACGCACCGGGCTCTGGAAACACCATATATTTT.

The rearrangement joins TRBV18 to TRBJ2-3; 10 bases are shared with TRBD2. J was trimmed by 4 bases and V by 4 bases; bases with no gene match: 5. This CDR3 spans 15 amino acids. Germline V lookup: CDR1 KGHSH, CDR2 LQKENI. The DNA for the CDR3 is TGTGCCAGCTCACTCGTAGCGGGAGGCTCAGATACGCAGTATTTT. It encodes CASSLVAGGSDTQYF.

The chain uses TRBV14 and TRBJ2-2, with a possible D match to TRBD2 (5 bases). Trimming pared 4 bases from V and 1 base from J, leaving 16 bases between. Germline loops: CDR1 SGHDN, CDR2 FVKESK. The CDR3 spans 17 residues. The CDR3 reads CASSPLGGLLNTGELFF. CDR3 nucleotide sequence: TGTGCCAGCAGCCCTCTGGGCGGACTCCTGAACACCGGGGAGCTGTTTTTT.

This clone appeared once. This chain links TRBV5-4 with TRBJ2-1; 8 positions match TRBD2. The germline gives CDR1 SGHNT, CDR2 YYREEE (reference sequence). The CDR3 consists of 16 residues. V lost 0 bases and J lost 7; bases outside the gene matches: 9. The CDR3: CASSLGSGSGGNEQFF. CDR3 nucleotide sequence: TGTGCCAGCAGCTTGGGCAGCGGGAGTGGAGGAAATGAGCAGTTCTTC.

The gene calls are TRBV29-1 and TRBJ1-1; 7 bases are shared with TRBD1. This CDR3 has 13 residues. Germline CDR1 and CDR2: SQVTM and ANQGSEA. The junction had 11 bases not matched to a gene; V was cut back by 7 bases and J by 6 bases. The CDR3 nucleotides are TGCAGCGCCAGGGGGGGGCCTGGGGCTGAAGCTTTCTTT. This codes for CSARGGPGAEAFF.

The gene calls are TRBV25-1 and TRBJ2-4, with D tentatively TRBD1 (7 bases). Trimming cost V 6 bases and J 4 bases, with 16 bases left between them. The CDR3 loop spans 15 amino acids. Germline assignment: CDR1 MGHDK and CDR2 SYGVNS. As DNA, the CDR3 is TGTGCCAGCAGCGTACTGCGGGGACAGAAAAACATTCAGTACTTC. This translates into CASSVLRGQKNIQYF. Complete variable domain (other parts from reference TRBV25-1 and TRBJ2-4): EADIYQTPRYLVIGTGKKITLECSQTMGHDKMYWYQQDPGMELHLIHYSYGVNSTEKGDLSSESTVSRIRTEHFPLTLESARPSHTSQYLCASSVLRGQKNIQYFGAGTRLSVL.

The table lists this clone with a few counts. V gene TRBV14 combines with J gene TRBJ1-1; TRBD1 matches 7 bases. With V trimmed by 3 bases and J by 11 bases, 6 bases remained unmatched. This CDR3 is built from 12 residues. Germline loops: CDR1 SGHDN, CDR2 FVKESK. CDR3 sequence (DNA): TGTGCCAGCAGCCAGACAGGGAGGGCGGCTTTCTTT. Residues: CASSQTGRAAFF.

Of note for this clone: An end of the junction differs from the germline gene, which may be a read error. J is TRBJ2-7 and V is TRBV9; 8 bases match TRBD2. This CDR3 region has 16 residues. Germline V gene data show CDR1 as SGDLS and CDR2 as YYNGEE. CDR3 DNA: TGTGCCAGCAGCGTATCGGCGGGGGGAGGAATCTACGGGCAGTACTTC. Amino acid sequence: CASSVSAGGGIYGQYF.

The chain recombines TRBV7-2 with TRBJ1-5, with D possibly matching TRBD1 (6 bases). CDR3 length: 13 residues. The V gene lost 7 bases and the J gene lost 7 bases, with 14 bases spanning the gap. Germline V lookup: CDR1 SGHTA, CDR2 FQGNSA. The CDR3 DNA follows: TGTGCCAGCACCACTACAGGGTACCAGCCCCAGCATTTT. It translates to CASTTTGYQPQHF.